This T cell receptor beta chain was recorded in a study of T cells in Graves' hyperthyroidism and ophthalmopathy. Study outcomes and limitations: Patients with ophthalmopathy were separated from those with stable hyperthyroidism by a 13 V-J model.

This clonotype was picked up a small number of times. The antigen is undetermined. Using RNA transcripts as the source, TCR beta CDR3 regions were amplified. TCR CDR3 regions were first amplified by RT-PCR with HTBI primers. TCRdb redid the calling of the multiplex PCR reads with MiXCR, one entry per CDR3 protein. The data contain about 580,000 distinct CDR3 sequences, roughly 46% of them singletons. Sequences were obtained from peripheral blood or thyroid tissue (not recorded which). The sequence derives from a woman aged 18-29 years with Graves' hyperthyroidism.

CDR3 protein: CASSETSGYEQYF. In nucleotides, the CDR3 is TGTGCCAGCAGTGAAACTAGCGGTTACGAGCAGTACTTC. This chain connects TRBV6-1 to TRBJ2-7, with TRBD2 matching 8 bases. Germline V CDR1 and CDR2: MNHNS, SASEGT. The V and J ends lost 2 bases and 4 bases, in that order; junction bases with no gene match: 1. CDR3 size: 13 residues.